This TCR beta chain was sequenced during a study of neurological immune-mediated disorders. At least ten counts were recorded for this clonotype. CDR1 and CDR2 from the germline V gene are SGHVS and FQNEAQ. The junction had 17 bases not matched to a gene; V was cut back by 7 bases and J by 0 bases. The CDR3 length is 19 residues. Synthesis of cDNA was accomplished via 5'RACE employing 10-nucleotide random UMIs. MiXCR, applied by TCRdb to the 5' RACE reads, yields one record per CDR3 protein. The data show 60,000 to 75,000 distinct CDR3 sequences, roughly 10% seen once. Noted time point: longitudinal time-point 2. Volunteers at a blood bank in Maryland, USA, were the healthy controls.

The V call is TRBV7-8, the J call TRBJ2-4, with TRBD2 matching 8 bases. This clonotype originated in a man younger than 45 in good health. The sample consisted of PBMCs. The CDR3, as DNA: TGTGCCAGCACCCCCGAACCCCCGGGGGGGGGTTCAGCCAAAAACATTCAGTACTTC. Translating it yields CASTPEPPGGGSAKNIQYF.